The 21 T cell receptor beta chains given below trace back to one sample, sequenced in a study of cytomegalovirus exposure and HLA in healthy donors. Libraries were prepared by immunoSEQ multiplex PCR; TCRdb keeps only in-frame clonotypes and omits some of them. The sample has about 83,000 clones; about 96% are singletons. The sequenced material came from PBMCs. These receptors originate from a young woman in good health and CMV-seronegative.

This clone was seen a few times. The chain couples TRBV7-9 to TRBJ1-2; possibly TRBD1 for D (5 bases). Trimming cost V 8 bases and J 10 bases, with 11 bases left between them. This CDR3 has 10 residues. Germline V gene lookup returns CDR1 SEHNR and CDR2 FQNEAQ (reference sequence). CDR3 protein: CASGRGDYTF. DNA for the CDR3: TGTGCCAGCGGAAGGGGTGACTACACCTTC.

V gene TRBV2 combines with J gene TRBJ2-3; no definite D call. This CDR3 is 12 amino acids long. Germline values: CDR1 SNHLY, CDR2 FYNNEI. Deletions cut 2 bases from V and 7 bases from J, with 7 bases between. The CDR3 DNA reads TGTGCCAGCAGTGAATCGGAGAATACGCAGTATTTT. Translation gives CASSESENTQYF.

This chain joins TRBV11-3 and TRBJ1-1; 7 nucleotides line up with TRBD1. The CDR3 is made up of 13 amino acids. Unmatched junction bases numbered 4, after V lost 5 bases and J lost 4 bases. The germline gives CDR1 SGHNT, CDR2 YENEEA. CDR3 sequence: CASSPTGSTEAFF. CDR3 nucleotide sequence: TGTGCCAGCAGCCCGACAGGGAGCACTGAAGCTTTCTTT.

In its sample, this clone was seen a few times. V usage is TRBV5-1 and J usage is TRBJ2-7; D may be TRBD2 (6 bases). CDR1 is SGHRS, CDR2 YFSETQ, per germline. This CDR3 spans 12 amino acids. V lost 5 bases to trimming and J lost 6 bases, with 12 bases between them. The CDR3 DNA follows: TGCGCCAGCAGGGAGGGCCATGGCGAGCAGTACTTC. This encodes CASREGHGEQYF.

The chain joins TRBV7-2 to TRBJ2-7; TRBD2 matches 7 bases. Germline V CDR1 and CDR2: SGHTA, FQGNSA. The CDR3 extends over 15 amino acids. Trimming cost V 2 bases and J 2 bases; bases outside gene matches: 6. The CDR3 DNA sequence: TGTGCCAGCAGCTTATCGGCTAGCGGCCCCTACGAGCAGTACTTC. This codes for CASSLSASGPYEQYF. The full variable domain, rest sourced from reference TRBV7-2 and TRBJ2-7, is GAGVSQSPSNKVTEKGKDVELRCDPISGHTALYWYRQSLGQGLEFLIYFQGNSAPDKSGLPSDRFSAERTGGSVSTLTIQRTQQEDSAVYLCASSLSASGPYEQYFGPGTRLTVT.

V and J are TRBV2 and TRBJ2-3; 7 positions agree with TRBD1. Trimming took 5 bases from V and 2 from J; bases not matched to a gene: 7. Germline V gene data show CDR1 as SNHLY and CDR2 as FYNNEI. The CDR3 totals 15 residues. The CDR3 reads CASSRDRVFTDTQYF. For the CDR3, the DNA is TGTGCCAGCAGTCGAGACAGGGTATTCACAGATACGCAGTATTTT.

The DNA of the CDR3 is TGTGCCAGCAGTTACGACCCCCACCAGGGAAACGGCTACACCTTC. As protein: CASSYDPHQGNGYTF. This chain joins TRBV6-5 and TRBJ1-2; D possibly corresponds to TRBD1 (5 bases). The CDR3 sequence is 15 residues long. V was cut by 2 bases and J by 8 bases, with 18 bases left in between. Germline V gene lookup returns CDR1 MNHEY and CDR2 SVGAGI.

The V and J genes are TRBV4-2 and TRBJ2-7; 10 bases line up with TRBD2. Trimming at V came to 1 base and at J to 2 bases, leaving 5 bases not matched to a gene. The germline V gene encodes CDR1 LGHNA and CDR2 YNFKEQ. The CDR3 spans 16 residues. CDR3 in DNA: TGTGCCAGCAGCCAAGGGGCTAGCGGGAGCACCTACGAGCAGTACTTC. Translation gives CASSQGASGSTYEQYF.

This chain's CDR3 is CASSLGPRVDTEAFF. The CDR3 DNA follows: TGTGCCAGCAGCTTGGGTCCTCGGGTGGACACTGAAGCTTTCTTT. The chain carries TRBV5-6 and TRBJ1-1; D remains ambiguous. Trimming removed 0 bases at V and 3 bases at J, with 12 bases between. The CDR3 is 15 residues long. Germline values: CDR1 SGHDT, CDR2 YYEEEE.

V usage is TRBV2 and J usage is TRBJ2-7; TRBD1 might be the D (6 bases). V dropped 2 bases and J dropped 0 bases, with 11 bases sitting between them. The germline CDR1 and CDR2 sequences are SNHLY and FYNNEI. This CDR3 is built from 15 residues. The CDR3 sequence: CASSELGALSYEQYF. CDR3 nucleotide sequence: TGTGCCAGCAGTGAATTGGGGGCCCTCTCCTACGAGCAGTACTTC.

DNA for the CDR3: TGCGCCAGCAGCTTGGACAGGGTATTTGCCAAAAACATTCAGTACTTC. This gives the protein CASSLDRVFAKNIQYF. The chain uses TRBV5-1 and TRBJ2-4, with D tentatively TRBD1 (6 bases). The V and J ends lost 0 bases and 1 base respectively, with 11 bases between them. Germline loops: CDR1 SGHRS, CDR2 YFSETQ. The CDR3 is 16 amino acids.

This chain joins TRBV9 and TRBJ2-3; possibly TRBD2 for D (5 bases). Per germline, CDR1 SGDLS and CDR2 YYNGEE. With 7 bases removed from V and 1 base from J, the gap between germline ends came to 13 bases. The CDR3 covers 14 residues. Here the CDR3 DNA reads TGTGCCAGCGAGGGAGTCGGTGGCACAGATACGCAGTATTTT. Its translation: CASEGVGGTDTQYF. Full variable domain (outside the CDR3, taken from reference TRBV9 and TRBJ2-3): DSGVTQTPKHLITATGQRVTLRCSPRSGDLSVYWYQQSLDQGLQFLIQYYNGEERAKGNILERFSAQQFPDLHSELNLSSLELGDSALYFCASEGVGGTDTQYFGPGTRLTVL.

This chain uses TRBV7-6 with TRBJ2-2, with TRBD2 identical over 12 bases. CDR3 length equals 20 residues. Trimming cost V 0 bases and J 4 bases; bases outside gene matches: 12. Looked up from germline, CDR1 is SGHVS and CDR2 is FNYEAQ. The CDR3 DNA follows: TGTGCCAGCAGCTTAGCTACGACCCGACTAGCGGGAGCTCTCACCGGGGAGCTGTTTTTT. This translates into CASSLATTRLAGALTGELFF.

The chain is built from TRBV19 and TRBJ1-1; TRBD1 matches at 11 bases. Germline trimming cut 5 bases from V and 4 bases from J; bases unmatched to any gene: 6. The CDR3 is made up of 15 amino acids. Germline assignment: CDR1 LNHDA and CDR2 SQIVND (reference sequence). CDR3 in DNA: TGTGCCAGTAGTCCCGGGACAGGGGGGATCACTGAAGCTTTCTTT. Its protein is CASSPGTGGITEAFF.

The gene calls are TRBV7-8 and TRBJ1-5; 10 nucleotides agree with TRBD1. CDR1 SGHVS and CDR2 FQNEAQ come from the germline V gene. Unmatched junction bases numbered 4, after V lost 1 base and J lost 4 bases. The CDR3 is 16 residues long. The CDR3 DNA reads TGTGCCAGCAGCTTAGGTGGACAGGGGGTAAATCAGCCCCAGCATTTT. It is translated as CASSLGGQGVNQPQHF.

V gene TRBV7-9 combines with J gene TRBJ2-7, with 9 bases lining up with TRBD1. V gave up 3 bases and J gave up 0 bases; unmatched junction bases: 6. CDR1 and CDR2 from the germline V gene are SEHNR and FQNEAQ (reference sequence). The CDR3 is 16 residues long. This CDR3 is CASSLSLTGGSYEQYF. The CDR3 bases are TGTGCCAGCAGCTTGTCGTTGACAGGGGGCTCCTACGAGCAGTACTTC. Combining the CDR3 with reference TRBV7-9 and TRBJ2-7 gives the whole variable domain DTGVSQNPRHKITKRGQNVTFRCDPISEHNRLYWYRQTLGQGPEFLTYFQNEAQLEKSRLLSDRFSAERPKGSFSTLEIQRTEQGDSAMYLCASSLSLTGGSYEQYFGPGTRLTVT.

The genes are TRBV7-2 and TRBJ1-5; D ambiguous. V was cut by 5 bases and J by 2 bases, with 10 bases left in between. Germline V CDR1 and CDR2: SGHTA, FQGNSA. The CDR3 is 14 residues long. Written as DNA, the CDR3 is TGTGCCAGCAGCCCCCGTGGAGGCAATCAGCCCCAGCATTTT. Translation gives CASSPRGGNQPQHF. The full variable domain, in which reference TRBV7-2 and TRBJ1-5 provide the parts outside the CDR3, is GAGVSQSPSNKVTEKGKDVELRCDPISGHTALYWYRQSLGQGLEFLIYFQGNSAPDKSGLPSDRFSAERTGGSVSTLTIQRTQQEDSAVYLCASSPRGGNQPQHFGDGTRLSIL.

The chain links TRBV5-6 to TRBJ2-1; maybe TRBD2 (6 bases). CDR1 and CDR2 from the germline V gene are SGHDT and YYEEEE. This CDR3 is 14 amino acids long. Trimming cost V 0 bases and J 3 bases, with 7 bases left between them. This CDR3 is CASSLGTNYNEQFF. DNA for the CDR3: TGTGCCAGCAGCTTGGGGACTAACTACAATGAGCAGTTCTTC.

The sample holds one count of this clone. The chain employs TRBV27 and TRBJ1-1; possibly TRBD1 for D (5 bases). The germline CDR1 and CDR2 sequences are MNHEY and SMNVEV (reference sequence). This CDR3 is built from 14 residues. Trimming stripped 6 bases from V and 0 bases from J, with 11 bases between. CDR3 nucleotide sequence: TGTGCCAGCAGACTGACAGATATGAACACTGAAGCTTTCTTT. Encoded protein: CASRLTDMNTEAFF.

The rearrangement uses TRBV7-9 and TRBJ2-5; TRBD1 matches 7 bases. Germline V gene data show CDR1 as SEHNR and CDR2 as FQNEAQ (reference sequence). V dropped 5 bases and J dropped 4; count of bases not matched to a gene: 13. The CDR3 length is 16 residues. CDR3 bases: TGTGCCAGCAGCCCGCGCCTGGACAGGCAGGGAGAGACCCAGTACTTC. Its protein product is CASSPRLDRQGETQYF.

The chain is built from TRBV9 and TRBJ2-4; 9 bases align to TRBD2. J lost 8 bases, V lost 3 bases, and 6 bases had no gene match. CDR1 and CDR2 (germline): SGDLS, YYNGEE. This CDR3 comprises 14 residues. CDR3 DNA sequence: TGTGCCAGCAGCGCCGGGACTAGCTCAGACATTCAGTACTTC. Translating gives CASSAGTSSDIQYF.